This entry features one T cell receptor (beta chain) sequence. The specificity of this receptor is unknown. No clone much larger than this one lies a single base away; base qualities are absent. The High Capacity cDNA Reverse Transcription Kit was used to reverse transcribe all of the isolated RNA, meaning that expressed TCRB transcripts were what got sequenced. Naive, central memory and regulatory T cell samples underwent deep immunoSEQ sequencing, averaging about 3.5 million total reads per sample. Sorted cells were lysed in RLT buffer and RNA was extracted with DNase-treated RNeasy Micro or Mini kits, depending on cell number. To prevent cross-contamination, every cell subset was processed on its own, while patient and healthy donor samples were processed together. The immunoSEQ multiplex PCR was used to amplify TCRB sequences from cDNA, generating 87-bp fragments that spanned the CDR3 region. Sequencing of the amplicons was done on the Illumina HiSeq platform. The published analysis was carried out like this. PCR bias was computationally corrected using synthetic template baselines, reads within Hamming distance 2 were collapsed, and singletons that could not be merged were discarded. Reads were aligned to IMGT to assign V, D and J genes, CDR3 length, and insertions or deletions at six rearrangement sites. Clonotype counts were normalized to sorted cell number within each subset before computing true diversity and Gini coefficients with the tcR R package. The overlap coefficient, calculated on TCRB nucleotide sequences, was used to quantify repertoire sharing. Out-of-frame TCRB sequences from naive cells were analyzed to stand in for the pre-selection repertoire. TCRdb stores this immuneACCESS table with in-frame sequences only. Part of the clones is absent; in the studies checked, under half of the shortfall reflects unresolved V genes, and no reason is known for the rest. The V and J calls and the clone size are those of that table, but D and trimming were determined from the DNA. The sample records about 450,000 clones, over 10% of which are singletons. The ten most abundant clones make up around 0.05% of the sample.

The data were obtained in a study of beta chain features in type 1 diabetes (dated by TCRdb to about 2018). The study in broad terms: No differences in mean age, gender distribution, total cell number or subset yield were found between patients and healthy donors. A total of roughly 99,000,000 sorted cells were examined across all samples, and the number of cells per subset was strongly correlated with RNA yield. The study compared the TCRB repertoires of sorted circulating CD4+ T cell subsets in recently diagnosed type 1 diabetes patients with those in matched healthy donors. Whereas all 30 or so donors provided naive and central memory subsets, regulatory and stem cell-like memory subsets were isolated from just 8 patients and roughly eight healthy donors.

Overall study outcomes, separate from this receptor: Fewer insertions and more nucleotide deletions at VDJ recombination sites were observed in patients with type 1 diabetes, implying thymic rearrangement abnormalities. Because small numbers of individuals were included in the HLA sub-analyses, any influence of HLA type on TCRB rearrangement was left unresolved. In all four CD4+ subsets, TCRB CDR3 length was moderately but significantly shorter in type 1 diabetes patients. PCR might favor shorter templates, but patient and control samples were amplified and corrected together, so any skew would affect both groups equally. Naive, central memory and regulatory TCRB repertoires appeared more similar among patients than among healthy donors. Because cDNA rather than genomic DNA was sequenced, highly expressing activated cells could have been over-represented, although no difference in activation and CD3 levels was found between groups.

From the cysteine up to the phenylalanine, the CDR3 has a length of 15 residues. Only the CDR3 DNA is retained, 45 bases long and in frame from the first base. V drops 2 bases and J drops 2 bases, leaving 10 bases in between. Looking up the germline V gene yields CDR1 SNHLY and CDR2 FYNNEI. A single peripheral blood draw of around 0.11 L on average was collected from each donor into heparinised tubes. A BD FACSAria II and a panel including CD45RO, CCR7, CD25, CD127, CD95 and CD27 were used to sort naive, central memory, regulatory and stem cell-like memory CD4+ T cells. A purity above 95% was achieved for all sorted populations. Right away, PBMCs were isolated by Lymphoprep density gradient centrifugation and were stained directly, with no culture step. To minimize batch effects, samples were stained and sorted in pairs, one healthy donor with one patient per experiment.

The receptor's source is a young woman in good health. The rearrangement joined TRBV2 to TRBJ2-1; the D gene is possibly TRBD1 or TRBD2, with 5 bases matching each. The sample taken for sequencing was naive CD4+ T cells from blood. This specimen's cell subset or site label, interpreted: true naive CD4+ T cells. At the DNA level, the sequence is TGTGCCAGCAGTGAATGGGACCATACCTACAATGAGCAGTTCTTC. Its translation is CASSEWDHTYNEQFF. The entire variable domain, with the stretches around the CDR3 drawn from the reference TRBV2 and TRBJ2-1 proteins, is EPEVTQTPSHQVTQMGQEVILRCVPISNHLYFYWYRQILGQKVEFLVSFYNNEISEKSEIFDDQFSVERPDGSNFTLKIRSTKLEDSAMYFCASSEWDHTYNEQFFGPGTRLTVL.